These 6 T cell receptor beta chains originate from one sample sequenced in a study of cytomegalovirus exposure and HLA in healthy donors. The table came from immunoSEQ multiplex PCR; TCRdb's copy has only in-frame clones and leaves some out. The top ten hold 3% to 3.5% of the sample, which has more than 140,000 clones, approximately 88% seen once. Sequencing used PBMCs. These receptors originate from a woman younger than 35 in good health and CMV-seropositive.

The rearrangement joins TRBV6-5 to TRBJ2-5; maybe TRBD1 (5 bases). Germline V gene sequence: CDR1 MNHEY, CDR2 SVGAGI. The CDR3 loop spans 16 amino acids. V lost 0 bases and J lost 5, with 16 bases in between. Written as DNA, the CDR3 is TGTGCCAGCAGTTACTCAGGGGTTTCTGGGCCTGAGACCCAGTACTTC. Protein: CASSYSGVSGPETQYF.

The rearrangement joins TRBV25-1 to TRBJ2-5; 11 bases map to TRBD2. The CDR3 contains 15 residues. Losses at the gene ends were 1 base for V and 5 bases for J; bases not matched to a gene: 3. Per germline, CDR1 MGHDK and CDR2 SYGVNS. The CDR3 reads CASSEFSGRGETQYF. The DNA of the CDR3 is TGTGCCAGCAGTGAATTTAGCGGGAGGGGGGAGACCCAGTACTTC.

The V and J genes are TRBV4-1 and TRBJ2-3, with TRBD2 identical over 7 bases. Germline CDR1 reads MGHRA; CDR2 reads YSYEKL. Unmatched junction bases numbered 23, after V lost 3 bases and J lost 2 bases. This CDR3 has 21 residues. The CDR3 DNA reads as TGCGCCAGCAGCCATGAAGGGGCGGGGGTACGCGGGGACTCTACCACAGATACGCAGTATTTT. It is translated as CASSHEGAGVRGDSTTDTQYF.

This chain uses TRBV28 with TRBJ2-2; maybe TRBD2 (6 bases). The CDR3 runs 14 residues. V lost 7 bases and J lost 5, with 14 bases in between. Germline CDR1 MDHEN, CDR2 SYDVKM. The CDR3 DNA sequence: TGTGCCAGCAAGTCGCGGGAATGGACCGGGGAGCTGTTTTTT. As protein: CASKSREWTGELFF.

The chain couples TRBV11-3 to TRBJ2-7; 15 bases are a match to TRBD2. This CDR3 is built from 15 residues. V shed 10 bases and J 5 bases; nucleotides not matched to a gene: 9. Germline CDR1 is SGHNT and CDR2 is YENEEA. This CDR3 reads CATSVGTSGRNEQYF. The CDR3 region has the DNA TGTGCCACCTCTGTCGGGACTAGCGGGAGGAACGAGCAGTACTTC.

V and J are TRBV6-5 and TRBJ1-2; D is ambiguous. V was pared by 3 bases and J by 5 bases, with 10 bases between. In germline, CDR1 is MNHEY, CDR2 SVGAGI. The CDR3 covers 13 residues. CDR3 nucleotide sequence: TGTGCCAGCAGTTATAGGACGGGGTATGGCTACACCTTC. Translated, it gives CASSYRTGYGYTF.